This T cell receptor beta chain was recorded in a study of read filtering for tumor transcriptome and immune sequencing. Looking at the study overall: Patients were approximately 18 male and about 15 female, mean age 65.9 years, range roughly 47 to 80. TCR-mapped reads were about 4.05 to 10.27 million with IR-seq versus roughly 80 to 1,300 with RNA-seq.

The table lists this clonotype with many counts. From roughly 390 ng of RNA, a library with molecular barcoded alpha/delta and beta/gamma adaptors was made. A single record per CDR3 protein comes from TCRdb applying MiXCR to the reads. The table lists 100,000 to 150,000 distinct CDR3 sequences, roughly an eighth of them singletons. This TCR was recovered from a donor over 35 with multiple myeloma. Material for sequencing was a population of CD138-negative cells sorted from bone marrow.

The CDR3 sequence: CSASGGSGETQYF. CDR3 nucleotide sequence: TGCAGTGCTAGTGGCGGGAGCGGGGAGACCCAGTACTTC. This sequence joins TRBV20-1 and TRBJ2-5; 7 nucleotides agree with TRBD2. After removal of 3 bases from V and 5 bases from J, the junction contained 6 bases not matched to a gene. The CDR3 loop spans 13 amino acids. Germline loops: CDR1 DFQATT, CDR2 SNEGSKA (reference sequence).